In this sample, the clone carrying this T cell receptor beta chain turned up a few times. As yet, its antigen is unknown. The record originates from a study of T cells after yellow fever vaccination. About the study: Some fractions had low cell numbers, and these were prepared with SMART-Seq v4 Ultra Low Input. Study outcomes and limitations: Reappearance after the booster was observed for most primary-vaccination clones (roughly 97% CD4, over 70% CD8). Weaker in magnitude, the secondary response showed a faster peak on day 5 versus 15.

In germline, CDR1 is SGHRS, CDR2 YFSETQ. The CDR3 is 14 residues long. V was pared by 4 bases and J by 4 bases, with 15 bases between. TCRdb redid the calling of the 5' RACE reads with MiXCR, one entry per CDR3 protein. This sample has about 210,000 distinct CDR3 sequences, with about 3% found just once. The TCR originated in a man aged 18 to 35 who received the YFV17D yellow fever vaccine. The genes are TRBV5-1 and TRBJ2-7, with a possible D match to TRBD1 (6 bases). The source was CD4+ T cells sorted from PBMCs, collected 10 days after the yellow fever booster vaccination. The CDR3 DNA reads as TGCGCCAGCAGCCGAGGGGGTTCTGTATACGAGCAGTACTTC. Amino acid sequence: CASSRGGSVYEQYF. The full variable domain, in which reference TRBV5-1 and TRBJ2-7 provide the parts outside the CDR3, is KAGVTQTPRYLIKTRGQQVTLSCSPISGHRSVSWYQQTPGQGLQFLFEYFSETQRNKGNFPGRFSGRQFSNSRSEMNVSTLELGDSALYLCASSRGGSVYEQYFGPGTRLTVT.